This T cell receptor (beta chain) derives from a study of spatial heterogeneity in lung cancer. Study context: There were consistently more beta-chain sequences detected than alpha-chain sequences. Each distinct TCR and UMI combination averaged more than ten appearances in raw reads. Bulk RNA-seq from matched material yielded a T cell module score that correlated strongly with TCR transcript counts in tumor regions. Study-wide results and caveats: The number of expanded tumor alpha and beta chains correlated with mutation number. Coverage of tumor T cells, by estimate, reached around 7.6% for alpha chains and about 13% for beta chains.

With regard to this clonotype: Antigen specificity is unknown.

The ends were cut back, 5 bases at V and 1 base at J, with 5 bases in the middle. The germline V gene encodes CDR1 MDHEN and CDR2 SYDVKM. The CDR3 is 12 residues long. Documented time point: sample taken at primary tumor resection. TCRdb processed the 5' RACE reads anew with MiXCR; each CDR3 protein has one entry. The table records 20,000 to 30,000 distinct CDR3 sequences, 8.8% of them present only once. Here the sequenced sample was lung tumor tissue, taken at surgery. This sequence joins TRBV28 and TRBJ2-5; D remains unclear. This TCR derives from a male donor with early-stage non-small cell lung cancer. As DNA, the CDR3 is TGTGCCAGCAGTAGGTTCCAAGAGACCCAGTACTTC. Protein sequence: CASSRFQETQYF.